This TCR beta chain was retrieved from a study of patients and donors after allogeneic stem cell transplantation. A single record per CDR3 protein comes from TCRdb applying MiXCR to the RT-PCR reads. The sample includes some 200,000 distinct CDR3 sequences, less than 45% seen only once; the top ten take about 35%. CDR1 and CDR2 (germline): SGHAT, FQDESV (reference sequence). V lost 6 bases to trimming and J lost 0 bases, with 11 bases between them. This CDR3 spans 15 amino acids. Sequenced: blood, either unsorted or a sorted T cell fraction (not recorded which). The V and J genes are TRBV11-1 and TRBJ2-2, with D perhaps TRBD1 (7 bases). The receptor was derived from a human donor who was either an allogeneic HSCT recipient or a stem cell or donor lymphocyte infusion donor (not recorded which). It is not recorded whose cells these are; they may come from a transplant donor. The CDR3 reads CASSQGGANTGELFF. In DNA, the CDR3 is TGTGCCAGCAGTCAGGGGGGCGCGAACACCGGGGAGCTGTTTTTT.